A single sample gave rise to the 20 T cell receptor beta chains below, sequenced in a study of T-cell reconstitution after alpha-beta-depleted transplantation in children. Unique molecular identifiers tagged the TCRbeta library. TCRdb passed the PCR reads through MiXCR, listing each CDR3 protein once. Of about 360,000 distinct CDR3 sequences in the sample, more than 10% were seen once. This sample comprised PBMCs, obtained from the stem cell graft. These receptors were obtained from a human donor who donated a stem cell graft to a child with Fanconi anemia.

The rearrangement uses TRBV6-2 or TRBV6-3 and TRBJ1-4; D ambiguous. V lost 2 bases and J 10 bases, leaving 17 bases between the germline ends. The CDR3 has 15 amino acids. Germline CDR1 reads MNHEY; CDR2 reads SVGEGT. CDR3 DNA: TGTGCCAGCAGTTACCATCACCGTGGGGTGCGAAAACTGTTTTTT. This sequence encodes CASSYHHRGVRKLFF.

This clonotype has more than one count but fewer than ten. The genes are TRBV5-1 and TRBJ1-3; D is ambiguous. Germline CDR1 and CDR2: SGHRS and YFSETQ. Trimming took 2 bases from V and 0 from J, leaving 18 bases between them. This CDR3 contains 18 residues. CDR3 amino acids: CASSFRPQTGTSGNTIYF. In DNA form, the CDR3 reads TGCGCCAGCAGCTTCAGACCTCAGACGGGAACCTCTGGAAACACCATATATTTT.

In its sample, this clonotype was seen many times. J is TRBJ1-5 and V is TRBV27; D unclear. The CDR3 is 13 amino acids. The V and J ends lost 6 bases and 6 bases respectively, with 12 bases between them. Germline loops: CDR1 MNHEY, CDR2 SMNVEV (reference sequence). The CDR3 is CASSRSHSQPQHF. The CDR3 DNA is TGTGCCAGCAGCCGAAGTCACAGTCAGCCCCAGCATTTT.

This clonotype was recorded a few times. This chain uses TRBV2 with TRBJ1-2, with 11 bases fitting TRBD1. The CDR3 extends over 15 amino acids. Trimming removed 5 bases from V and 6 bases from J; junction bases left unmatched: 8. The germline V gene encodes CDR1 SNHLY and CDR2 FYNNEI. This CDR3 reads CASSSLGQGADGYTF. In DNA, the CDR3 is TGTGCCAGCAGTTCCCTAGGACAGGGGGCCGATGGCTACACCTTC.

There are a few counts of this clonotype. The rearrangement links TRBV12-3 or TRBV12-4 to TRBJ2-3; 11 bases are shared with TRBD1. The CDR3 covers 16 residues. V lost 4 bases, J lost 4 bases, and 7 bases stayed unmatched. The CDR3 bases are TGTGCCAGCAGTTCGGTAGGGACAGGGGGAGCAGATACGCAGTATTTT. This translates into CASSSVGTGGADTQYF.

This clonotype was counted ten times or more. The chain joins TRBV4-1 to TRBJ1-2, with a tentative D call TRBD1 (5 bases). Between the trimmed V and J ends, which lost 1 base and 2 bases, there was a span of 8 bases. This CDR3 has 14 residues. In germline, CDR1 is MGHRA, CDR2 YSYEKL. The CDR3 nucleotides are TGCGCCAGCAGCCAAGCTGAGGGGAACTATGGCTACACCTTC. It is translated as CASSQAEGNYGYTF.

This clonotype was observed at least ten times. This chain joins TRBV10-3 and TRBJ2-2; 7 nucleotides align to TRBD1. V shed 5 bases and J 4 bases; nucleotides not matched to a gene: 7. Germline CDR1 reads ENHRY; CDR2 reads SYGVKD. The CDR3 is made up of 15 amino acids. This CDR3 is CAISSTGEGTGELFF. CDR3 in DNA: TGTGCCATCAGTAGTACAGGGGAAGGCACCGGGGAGCTGTTTTTT.

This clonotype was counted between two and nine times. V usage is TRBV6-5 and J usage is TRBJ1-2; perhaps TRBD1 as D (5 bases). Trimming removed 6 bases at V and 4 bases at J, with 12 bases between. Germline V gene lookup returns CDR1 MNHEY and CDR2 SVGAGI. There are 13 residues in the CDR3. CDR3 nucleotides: TGTGCCAGCAGGTACGACAGAGCCTATGGCTACACCTTC. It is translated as CASRYDRAYGYTF.

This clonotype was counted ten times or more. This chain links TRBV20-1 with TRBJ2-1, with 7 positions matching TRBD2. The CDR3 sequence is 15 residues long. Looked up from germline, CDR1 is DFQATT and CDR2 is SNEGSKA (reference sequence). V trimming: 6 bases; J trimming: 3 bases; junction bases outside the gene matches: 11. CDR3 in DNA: TGCAGTGCCTACCGTCCAAGCGGGGTCTACAATGAGCAGTTCTTC. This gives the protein CSAYRPSGVYNEQFF.

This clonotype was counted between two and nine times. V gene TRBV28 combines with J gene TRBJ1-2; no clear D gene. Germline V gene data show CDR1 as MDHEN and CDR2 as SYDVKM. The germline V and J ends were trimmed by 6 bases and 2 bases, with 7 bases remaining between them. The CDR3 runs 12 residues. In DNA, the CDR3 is TGTGCCAGCAGGGGGTGGAACTATGGCTACACCTTC. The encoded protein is CASRGWNYGYTF.

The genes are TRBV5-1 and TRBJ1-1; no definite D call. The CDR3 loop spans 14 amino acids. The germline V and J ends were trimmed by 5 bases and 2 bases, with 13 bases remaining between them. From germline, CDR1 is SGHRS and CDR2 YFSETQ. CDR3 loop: CASSSTTTNTEAFF. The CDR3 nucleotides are TGCGCCAGCAGTTCCACGACAACAAACACTGAAGCTTTCTTT.

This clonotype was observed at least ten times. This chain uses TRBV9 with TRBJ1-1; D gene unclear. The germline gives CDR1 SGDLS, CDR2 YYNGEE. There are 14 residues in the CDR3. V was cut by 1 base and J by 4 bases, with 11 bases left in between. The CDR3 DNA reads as TGTGCCAGCAGCGTAACTCCGGATTCCACTGAAGCTTTCTTT. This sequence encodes CASSVTPDSTEAFF.

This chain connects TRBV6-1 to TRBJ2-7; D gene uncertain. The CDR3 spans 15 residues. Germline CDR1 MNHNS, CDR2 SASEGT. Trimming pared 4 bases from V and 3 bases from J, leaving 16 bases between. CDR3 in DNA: TGTGCCAGCAGTGTGGTGACATCGGAGTTCTACGAGCAGTACTTC. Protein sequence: CASSVVTSEFYEQYF.

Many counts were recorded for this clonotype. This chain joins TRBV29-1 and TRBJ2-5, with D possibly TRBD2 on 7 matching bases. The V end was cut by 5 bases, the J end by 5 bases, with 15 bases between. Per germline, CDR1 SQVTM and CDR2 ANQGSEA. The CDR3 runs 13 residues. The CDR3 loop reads CSVLRGALETQYF. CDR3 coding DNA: TGCAGCGTTCTTCGGGGGGCTCTGGAGACCCAGTACTTC.

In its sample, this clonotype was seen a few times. CDR3 loop: CASSQAGGRDGYTF. The CDR3 DNA reads as TGTGCCAGCAGCCAAGCGGGGGGGCGCGATGGCTACACCTTC. The genes are TRBV3-1 and TRBJ1-2, with a possible D match to TRBD1 (6 bases). The V gene lost 1 base and the J gene lost 6 bases, with 12 bases spanning the gap. Germline CDR1 and CDR2: LGHDT and YNNKEL (reference sequence). The CDR3 has 14 amino acids.

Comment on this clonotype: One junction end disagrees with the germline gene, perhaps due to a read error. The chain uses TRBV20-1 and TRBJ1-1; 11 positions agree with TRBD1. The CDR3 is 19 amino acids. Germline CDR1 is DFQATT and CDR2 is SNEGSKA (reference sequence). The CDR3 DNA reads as TGCTGTGCTAGAGATCTCCGACCCGGGACAGGGGGTTTGGGCACTGAAGCTTTCTTT. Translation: CCARDLRPGTGGLGTEAFF.

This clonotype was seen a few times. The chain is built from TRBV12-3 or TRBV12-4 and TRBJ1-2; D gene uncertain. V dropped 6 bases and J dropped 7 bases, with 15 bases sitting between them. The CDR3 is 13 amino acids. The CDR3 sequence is CASSINSGRGYTF. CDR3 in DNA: TGTGCCAGCAGCATCAACAGCGGCCGTGGCTACACCTTC.

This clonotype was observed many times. CDR3 region: CASSSGLAFDEQFF. DNA for the CDR3: TGTGCCAGCAGCTCGGGACTAGCGTTCGATGAGCAGTTCTTC. The rearrangement joins TRBV7-2 to TRBJ2-1; 10 bases agree with TRBD2. CDR1 SGHTA and CDR2 FQGNSA come from the germline V gene. This CDR3 has 14 amino acids. The junction had 5 bases not matched to a gene; V was cut back by 4 bases and J by 8 bases.

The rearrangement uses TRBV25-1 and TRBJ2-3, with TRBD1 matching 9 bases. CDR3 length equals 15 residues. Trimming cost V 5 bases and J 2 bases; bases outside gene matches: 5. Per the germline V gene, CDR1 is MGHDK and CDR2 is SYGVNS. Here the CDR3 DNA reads TGTGCCAGCAGTCTACAGGGGGCGTTCACAGATACGCAGTATTTT. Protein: CASSLQGAFTDTQYF. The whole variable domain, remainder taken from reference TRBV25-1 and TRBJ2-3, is EADIYQTPRYLVIGTGKKITLECSQTMGHDKMYWYQQDPGMELHLIHYSYGVNSTEKGDLSSESTVSRIRTEHFPLTLESARPSHTSQYLCASSLQGAFTDTQYFGPGTRLTVL.

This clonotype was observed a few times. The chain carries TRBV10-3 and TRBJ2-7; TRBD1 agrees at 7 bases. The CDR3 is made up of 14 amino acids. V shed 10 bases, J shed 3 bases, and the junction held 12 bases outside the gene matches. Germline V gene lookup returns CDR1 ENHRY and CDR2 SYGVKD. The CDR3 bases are TGTGCCACCAACCCTACAGGGGATCTCTACGAGCAGTACGTC. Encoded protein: CATNPTGDLYEQYV.